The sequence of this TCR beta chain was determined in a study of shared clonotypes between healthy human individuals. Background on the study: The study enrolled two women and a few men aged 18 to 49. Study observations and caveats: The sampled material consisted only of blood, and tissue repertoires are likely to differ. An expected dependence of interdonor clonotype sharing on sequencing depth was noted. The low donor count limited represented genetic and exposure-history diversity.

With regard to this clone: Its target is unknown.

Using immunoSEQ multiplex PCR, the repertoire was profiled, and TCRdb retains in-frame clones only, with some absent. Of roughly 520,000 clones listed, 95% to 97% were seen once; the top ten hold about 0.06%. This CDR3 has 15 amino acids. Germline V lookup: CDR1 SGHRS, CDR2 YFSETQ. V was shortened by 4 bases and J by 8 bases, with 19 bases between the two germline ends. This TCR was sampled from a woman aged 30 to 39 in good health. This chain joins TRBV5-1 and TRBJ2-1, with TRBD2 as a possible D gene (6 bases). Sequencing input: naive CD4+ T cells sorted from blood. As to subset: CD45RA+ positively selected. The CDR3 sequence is CASSPLIGEAYEQFF. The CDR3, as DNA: TGCGCCAGCAGCCCCCTTATCGGGGAGGCCTATGAGCAGTTCTTC.